The 30 T cell receptor beta chains below were found in one sample sequenced in a study of blood T cell repertoires in COVID-19. Sequencing was performed with immunoSEQ multiplex PCR; in TCRdb, only in-frame clones are kept and a portion is missing. The repertoire includes about 290,000 clones, around four fifths of them detected once, and 4.1% sits in the top ten. Sample: peripheral blood. These receptors were obtained from a woman aged 50 to 60 with active or convalescent COVID-19.

This clone was counted only a few times. The rearrangement joins TRBV3-1 (or the pseudogene TRBV3-2) to TRBJ1-4, with D maybe TRBD1 (6 bases). Germline V gene sequence: CDR1 LGHDT, CDR2 YNNKEL (reference sequence). The CDR3 has 13 residues. V dropped 6 bases and J dropped 10 bases, with 15 bases sitting between them. In DNA form, the CDR3 reads TGTGCCAGCAGAAGGGACATGAGAGGAAAACTGTTTTTT. It codes for CASRRDMRGKLFF.

The CDR3 region has the DNA TGTGCTAGTGGTTTCAAGACGATCAGGGTTTGGAACACTGAAGCTTTCTTT. Translating gives CASGFKTIRVWNTEAFF. V and J are TRBV12-5 and TRBJ1-1; D may be TRBD1 (5 bases). The V and J ends lost 3 bases and 1 base respectively, with 18 bases between them. The CDR3 is made up of 17 amino acids. Germline CDR1 reads LGHNT; CDR2 reads FRNRAP.

The V and J genes are TRBV6-4 and TRBJ1-4; D gene ambiguous. The V and J ends lost 4 bases and 0 bases respectively, with 12 bases between them. This CDR3 has 16 residues. Germline CDR1 and CDR2: MRHNA and SNTAGT. The CDR3 loop is CASSGTVFSTNEKLFF. CDR3 sequence (DNA): TGTGCCAGCAGTGGAACGGTATTTTCAACTAATGAAAAACTGTTTTTT.

The gene calls are TRBV19 and TRBJ1-1, with 7 bases lining up with TRBD1. V dropped 7 bases and J dropped 4; count of bases not matched to a gene: 15. Germline V gives CDR1 LNHDA, CDR2 SQIVND (reference sequence). The CDR3 length is 16 residues. This CDR3 reads CASKDRVGSGGTEAFF. CDR3 DNA sequence: TGTGCCAGTAAAGACAGGGTCGGTTCCGGGGGCACTGAAGCTTTCTTT.

The chain recombines TRBV6-5 with TRBJ1-5, with TRBD1 matching 8 bases. The CDR3 length is 15 residues. Trimming removed 5 bases from V and 1 base from J; junction bases left unmatched: 4. Germline values: CDR1 MNHEY, CDR2 SVGAGI. CDR3 loop: CASSPYRGSNQPQHF. CDR3 sequence (DNA): TGTGCCAGCAGTCCCTACAGGGGGAGCAATCAGCCCCAGCATTTT.

The chain employs TRBV7-8 and TRBJ2-7; D is perhaps TRBD1 (5 bases). Germline V gene lookup returns CDR1 SGHVS and CDR2 FQNEAQ. The V and J ends lost 1 base and 1 base respectively, with 11 bases between them. The CDR3 length is 15 residues. The CDR3: CASSLVGRGSYEQYF. As DNA, the CDR3 is TGTGCCAGCAGCTTAGTTGGTAGGGGTTCCTACGAGCAGTACTTC.

This chain uses TRBV19 with TRBJ1-5; D is possibly TRBD1 (5 bases). The CDR3 has 15 residues. Trimming took 5 bases from V and 6 from J, leaving 17 bases between them. Per germline, CDR1 LNHDA and CDR2 SQIVND (reference sequence). CDR3 sequence reads: CASSLKTRGSQPQHF. CDR3 sequence (DNA): TGTGCCAGTAGTTTGAAAACGCGGGGGAGTCAGCCCCAGCATTTT. Full variable domain (outside the CDR3, taken from reference TRBV19 and TRBJ1-5): DGGITQSPKYLFRKEGQNVTLSCEQNLNHDAMYWYRQDPGQGLRLIYYSQIVNDFQKGDIAEGYSVSREKKESFPLTVTSAQKNPTAFYLCASSLKTRGSQPQHFGDGTRLSIL.

This chain uses TRBV5-8 with TRBJ1-5; TRBD1 aligns across 7 bases. CDR3 length: 17 amino acids. From germline, CDR1 is SGHTS and CDR2 YDEGEE. J was trimmed by 2 bases and V by 1 base; bases with no gene match: 9. The CDR3 coding sequence is TGTGCCAGCAGCTTGCGTCGTCAGGGGGTCGGCAATCAGCCCCAGCATTTT. Translation gives CASSLRRQGVGNQPQHF. The full variable domain, in which reference TRBV5-8 and TRBJ1-5 provide the parts outside the CDR3, is EAGVTQSPTHLIKTRGQQATLRCSPISGHTSVYWYQQALGLGLQFLLWYDEGEERNRGNFPPRFSGRQFPNYSSELNVNALELEDSALYLCASSLRRQGVGNQPQHFGDGTRLSIL.

The chain carries TRBV24-1 and TRBJ2-3, with 15 bases identical to TRBD2. CDR3 length: 16 amino acids. V lost 4 bases, J lost 7 bases, and 5 bases stayed unmatched. Germline V lookup: CDR1 KGHDR, CDR2 SFDVKD. CDR3 amino acids: CATSETGLAGGNTQYF. The CDR3 DNA reads as TGTGCCACCAGTGAGACGGGACTAGCGGGAGGAAATACGCAGTATTTT.

This clone was observed at least ten times. This chain joins TRBV2 and TRBJ1-6; the D gene is possibly TRBD1 (6 bases). Germline loops: CDR1 SNHLY, CDR2 FYNNEI. V lost 6 bases, J lost 10 bases, and 10 bases lay in between. This CDR3 is built from 12 residues. The CDR3 DNA is TGTGCCAGCAGCGGAACAGGGTCACCCCTCCACTTT. It translates to CASSGTGSPLHF.

The chain combines TRBV9 with TRBJ1-2; D gene unclear. Germline-derived CDR1 and CDR2 are SGDLS and YYNGEE. V was shortened by 0 bases and J by 3 bases, with 9 bases between the two germline ends. The CDR3 sequence is 14 residues long. The CDR3 loop is CASSVAGSDYGYTF. The CDR3 coding sequence is TGTGCCAGCAGCGTAGCGGGGAGTGACTATGGCTACACCTTC.

DNA for the CDR3: TGTGCCAGCAGCGCGCAGGTATACTCTGGAAACACCATATATTTT. Translating it yields CASSAQVYSGNTIYF. The chain links TRBV7-2 to TRBJ1-3, with D hard to call. Trimming pared 5 bases from V and 0 bases from J, leaving 11 bases between. The CDR3 sequence is 15 residues long. The germline CDR1 and CDR2 sequences are SGHTA and FQGNSA.

The V gene is TRBV2, the J gene TRBJ2-1; TRBD2 matches 11 bases. V lost 7 bases, J lost 6 bases, and 8 bases stayed unmatched. CDR1 and CDR2 (germline): SNHLY, FYNNEI. There are 15 residues in the CDR3. The CDR3 protein is CASNGFGLAGNEQFF. The CDR3 coding sequence is TGTGCCAGCAATGGTTTTGGACTAGCGGGCAATGAGCAGTTCTTC.

The chain is built from TRBV27 and TRBJ2-5; D might be TRBD2 (5 bases). Trimming pared 3 bases from V and 5 bases from J, leaving 16 bases between. Germline V lookup: CDR1 MNHEY, CDR2 SMNVEV (reference sequence). The CDR3 has 15 residues. The CDR3 DNA follows: TGTGCCAGCAGTTTGCGGGCCCTGCCCAAGGAGACCCAGTACTTC. Amino acids: CASSLRALPKETQYF.

The chain couples TRBV27 to TRBJ2-1; D perhaps matches TRBD2 (6 bases). The V gene lost 6 bases and the J gene lost 2 bases, with 11 bases spanning the gap. Looked up from germline, CDR1 is MNHEY and CDR2 is SMNVEV (reference sequence). The CDR3 contains 14 residues. The CDR3 spells CASSRRAPYNEQFF. The CDR3 DNA sequence: TGTGCCAGCAGCCGGAGGGCCCCCTACAATGAGCAGTTCTTC.

The sample holds a few counts of this clone. The rearrangement joins TRBV28 to TRBJ1-2; 7 bases are a match to TRBD1. The germline CDR1 and CDR2 sequences are MDHEN and SYDVKM. The CDR3 is made up of 13 amino acids. V shed 6 bases, J shed 3 bases, and the junction held 4 bases outside the gene matches. DNA for the CDR3: TGTGCCAGCAGACAGGGGCGGCACTATGGCTACACCTTC. This encodes CASRQGRHYGYTF.

The CDR3 protein is CASSQERQGIGEQYF. The CDR3, as DNA: TGTGCCAGCAGCCAAGAGCGGCAGGGGATAGGGGAGCAGTACTTC. The gene calls are TRBV3-1 (or the pseudogene TRBV3-2) and TRBJ2-7, with a possible D match to TRBD1 (6 bases). V was pared by 0 bases and J by 7 bases, with 16 bases between. Germline V gives CDR1 LGHDT, CDR2 YNNKEL (reference sequence). The CDR3 consists of 15 residues.

CDR3 protein: CASSIVASGDVEQFF. For the CDR3, the DNA is TGTGCCAGTAGTATCGTGGCTAGCGGGGATGTTGAGCAGTTCTTC. The V gene is TRBV19, the J gene TRBJ2-1, with TRBD2 matching over 9 bases. Unmatched junction bases numbered 9, after V lost 3 bases and J lost 9 bases. CDR1 and CDR2 from the germline V gene are LNHDA and SQIVND (reference sequence). There are 15 residues in the CDR3. The full variable domain, completed using reference TRBV19 and TRBJ2-1, is DGGITQSPKYLFRKEGQNVTLSCEQNLNHDAMYWYRQDPGQGLRLIYYSQIVNDFQKGDIAEGYSVSREKKESFPLTVTSAQKNPTAFYLCASSIVASGDVEQFFGPGTRLTVL.

This chain connects TRBV27 to TRBJ2-2; no definite D call. V lost 5 bases and J 4 bases, leaving 17 bases between the germline ends. The CDR3 is 16 amino acids. Germline lookup yields CDR1 MNHEY and CDR2 SMNVEV (reference sequence). The CDR3 loop reads CASSPPFRGFTGELFF. The CDR3 DNA sequence: TGTGCCAGCAGTCCTCCGTTTCGAGGTTTCACCGGGGAGCTGTTTTTT.

This clone was counted once. This chain joins TRBV6-5 and TRBJ2-7, with TRBD1 matching 7 bases. Germline V CDR1 and CDR2: MNHEY, SVGAGI. CDR3 length equals 12 residues. J was trimmed by 5 bases and V by 7 bases; bases with no gene match: 5. The CDR3 is CASTDRFDEQYF. The CDR3 nucleotides are TGTGCCAGCACGGACAGGTTCGACGAGCAGTACTTC.

V gene TRBV2 combines with J gene TRBJ2-1, with TRBD2 identical over 7 bases. J lost 8 bases, V lost 5 bases, and 9 bases had no gene match. CDR1 and CDR2 (germline): SNHLY, FYNNEI. This CDR3 comprises 14 residues. The CDR3 loop reads CASSRREGMDEQFF. The CDR3 DNA is TGTGCCAGCAGTAGGAGGGAGGGCATGGATGAGCAGTTCTTC.

The chain carries TRBV29-1 and TRBJ1-4; the D gene is possibly TRBD1 (5 bases). Per the germline V gene, CDR1 is SQVTM and CDR2 is ANQGSEA. This CDR3 comprises 13 residues. V shed 2 bases and J shed 13 bases, with 17 bases lying between them. Written as DNA, the CDR3 is TGCAGCGTTGAACCCGACGGGGGGAGAGGACTGTTTTTT. The encoded protein is CSVEPDGGRGLFF.

This chain uses TRBV2 with TRBJ2-1, with 10 positions matching TRBD1. CDR1 and CDR2 from the germline V gene are SNHLY and FYNNEI. There are 15 residues in the CDR3. The J segment lost 12 bases and the V segment lost 3 bases, leaving 11 bases of the junction unmatched. This CDR3 reads CASSDRQGATHGQFF. In DNA, the CDR3 is TGTGCCAGCAGTGACAGACAGGGGGCGACACACGGGCAGTTCTTC.

The chain couples TRBV28 to TRBJ2-7, with D possibly being TRBD1 (6 bases). Per the germline V gene, CDR1 is MDHEN and CDR2 is SYDVKM. The CDR3 contains 13 residues. V lost 6 bases and J 3 bases, leaving 12 bases between the germline ends. In DNA, the CDR3 is TGTGCCAGCAGCCGGACAGCCTACTACGAGCAGTACTTC. Translating it yields CASSRTAYYEQYF.

The gene calls are TRBV14 and TRBJ1-2, with TRBD1 matching over 7 bases. V trimming: 5 bases; J trimming: 5 bases; junction bases outside the gene matches: 8. The germline V gene encodes CDR1 SGHDN and CDR2 FVKESK. There are 14 residues in the CDR3. The DNA of the CDR3 is TGTGCCAGCAGCGACAAGGCCAGGGGGTATGGCTACACCTTC. Translating gives CASSDKARGYGYTF.

The rearrangement joins TRBV6-5 to TRBJ1-1; a weak D match, TRBD1 (5 bases). The V gene lost 6 bases and the J gene lost 5 bases, with 19 bases spanning the gap. The CDR3 consists of 15 residues. Germline V gene lookup returns CDR1 MNHEY and CDR2 SVGAGI. CDR3 sequence (DNA): TGTGCCAGCAGACGCACCGGGACTGGGAAGACTGAAGCTTTCTTT. Translation: CASRRTGTGKTEAFF.

The V call is TRBV12-3 or TRBV12-4, the J call TRBJ1-2, with D maybe TRBD1 (5 bases). V lost 6 bases and J lost 8, with 16 bases in between. The CDR3 totals 13 residues. The CDR3 region has the DNA TGTGCCAGCAGCCCCAGCCCCACAGGAGGCTACACCTTC. Encoded protein: CASSPSPTGGYTF.

This clone was detected only once. The rearrangement uses TRBV11-3 and TRBJ2-7, with 7 nucleotides matching TRBD2. The CDR3 totals 11 residues. Germline CDR1 SGHNT, CDR2 YENEEA. J was trimmed by 5 bases and V by 5 bases; bases with no gene match: 0. The CDR3 protein is CASSSGNEQYF. DNA for the CDR3: TGTGCCAGCAGCAGCGGGAACGAGCAGTACTTC.

This clone was seen a single time. This chain uses TRBV5-1 with TRBJ2-1; 8 bases align to TRBD2. The CDR3 is made up of 21 amino acids. Germline CDR1 reads SGHRS; CDR2 reads YFSETQ. Unmatched junction bases numbered 22, after V lost 1 base and J lost 4 bases. The CDR3 DNA sequence: TGCGCCAGCAGCTTGCGGGCCACAGACCGCAGTTACGGGACTAGGTACAATGAGCAGTTCTTC. It encodes CASSLRATDRSYGTRYNEQFF.

The gene calls are TRBV9 and TRBJ2-1; tentative D call: TRBD1 (6 bases). Trimming removed 3 bases from V and 3 bases from J, with 13 bases in between. CDR3 length: 15 amino acids. Germline lookup yields CDR1 SGDLS and CDR2 YYNGEE. CDR3 sequence reads: CASSEQGDHYNEQFF. The CDR3 DNA reads as TGTGCCAGCAGCGAACAGGGAGACCACTACAATGAGCAGTTCTTC.